This T cell receptor (beta chain) stems from a study of molecular identifiers for immune sequencing clone quantification. From the PCR reads, TCRdb called clonotypes with MiXCR, one entry per CDR3 protein. The data contain 100,000 or so distinct CDR3 sequences, about a third of them singletons. Unmatched junction bases numbered 14, after V lost 5 bases and J lost 3 bases. Germline values: CDR1 SEHNR, CDR2 FQNEAQ (reference sequence). The CDR3 contains 17 residues. The rearrangement links TRBV7-9 to TRBJ2-7, with TRBD2 matching 9 bases. The receptor's source is a human donor in good health. Some libraries in this study had Jurkat cell RNA spiked in. Sequencing was carried out using naive CD8+ T cells from blood, with Jurkat cell RNA spiked in. This sample's subset: FACS-sorted CD8+CD4-CCR7+CD45RA+ naive T cells. CDR3 bases: TGTGCCAGCAGCCATCAGGAAGGACTAGCGCTTAACTACGAGCAGTACTTC. Translating it yields CASSHQEGLALNYEQYF.